These 29 T cell receptor beta chains originate from one sample sequenced in a study of T cell changes during pregnancy in multiple sclerosis. Sequencing was performed with immunoSEQ multiplex PCR; in TCRdb, only in-frame clones are kept and a portion is missing. The sample carries 70,000 to 95,000 clones, around 92% recorded once. The material sequenced was peripheral blood, taken in the third trimester of pregnancy. The receptors shown here come from a female donor with multiple sclerosis, enrolled in a pregnancy study.

A single count supports this clone. CDR3 in DNA: TGTGCCAGCAGCTCTTTCAGGGGGCGCCTGTGGTCCGGGGAGCTGTTTTTT. This gives the protein CASSSFRGRLWSGELFF. The J gene is TRBJ2-2, the V gene TRBV7-9, with 8 bases fitting TRBD1. J was trimmed by 6 bases and V by 4 bases; bases with no gene match: 13. This CDR3 is 17 amino acids long. The V gene's germline CDR1 is SEHNR and CDR2 FQNEAQ (reference sequence).

This clone was recorded once. The V and J genes are TRBV10-2 and TRBJ2-1; the D gene is possibly TRBD2 (6 bases). Germline CDR1 is WSHSY and CDR2 is SAAADI. The CDR3 is made up of 12 amino acids. CDR3 in amino acids: CATRGAGNEQFF. The CDR3 region has the DNA TGCGCGACTCGCGGGGCGGGGAATGAGCAGTTCTTC.

Details on this clone: At the DNA level, this CDR3 is encoded by other sequences in the same sample as well. The V gene is TRBV25-1, the J gene TRBJ2-7, with D unclear. Germline V gives CDR1 MGHDK, CDR2 SYGVNS. The CDR3 sequence is 11 residues long. V was shortened by 5 bases and J by 4 bases, with 6 bases between the two germline ends. CDR3 coding DNA: TGTGCCAGCAGTAGACTTTACGAGCAGTACTTC. Amino acid sequence: CASSRLYEQYF.

The V call is TRBV9, the J call TRBJ2-3, with 7 bases matching TRBD1. The germline V gene encodes CDR1 SGDLS and CDR2 YYNGEE. The CDR3 is made up of 16 amino acids. The J segment lost 1 base and the V segment lost 4 bases, leaving 9 bases of the junction unmatched. CDR3 protein: CASSPTTGSGTDTQYF. The DNA of the CDR3 is TGTGCCAGCAGCCCTACGACAGGGTCGGGCACAGATACGCAGTATTTT.

The chain combines TRBV6-5 with TRBJ2-7; 8 nucleotides match TRBD2. The length of the CDR3 is 14 residues. Germline trimming cut 2 bases from V and 1 base from J; bases unmatched to any gene: 1. Germline values: CDR1 MNHEY, CDR2 SVGAGI. The CDR3: CASSYAGGSYEQYF. The DNA for the CDR3 is TGTGCCAGCAGTTACGCGGGAGGTTCCTACGAGCAGTACTTC.

J is TRBJ2-7 and V is TRBV6-6; the D is unclear. CDR3 size: 13 residues. Trimming pared 3 bases from V and 0 bases from J, leaving 6 bases between. Germline CDR1 MNHNY, CDR2 SVGAGI (reference sequence). Here the CDR3 reads CASSYSSSYEQYF. In nucleotides, the CDR3 is TGTGCCAGCAGTTATTCTAGCTCCTACGAGCAGTACTTC.

The genes are TRBV27 and TRBJ2-5; 12 bases map to TRBD2. The length of the CDR3 is 19 residues. Germline lookup yields CDR1 MNHEY and CDR2 SMNVEV (reference sequence). Trimming removed 6 bases from V and 0 bases from J; junction bases left unmatched: 14. CDR3 DNA: TGTGCCAGCAGAGCCCGCCTAGCGGGAGGGACCGGTGACCAAGAGACCCAGTACTTC. It yields the protein CASRARLAGGTGDQETQYF.

This rearrangement joins TRBV27 to TRBJ2-6; D not certain. In germline, CDR1 is MNHEY, CDR2 SMNVEV (reference sequence). V lost 6 bases and J 0 bases, leaving 9 bases between the germline ends. The CDR3 runs 15 residues. The CDR3 region is CASRGPSSGANVLTF. The CDR3 DNA is TGTGCCAGCAGGGGCCCGAGCTCTGGGGCCAACGTCCTGACTTTC.

The chain carries TRBV28 and TRBJ2-5; TRBD2 matches at 8 bases. Losses at the gene ends were 1 base for V and 0 bases for J; bases not matched to a gene: 7. Germline V gene sequence: CDR1 MDHEN, CDR2 SYDVKM. The CDR3 consists of 17 residues. CDR3 nucleotides: TGTGCCAGCAGTTTATCCGGGAGGGCCGGGTACCAAGAGACCCAGTACTTC. This gives the protein CASSLSGRAGYQETQYF.

V usage is TRBV27 and J usage is TRBJ1-1, with D uncertain. V was pared by 6 bases and J by 7 bases, with 15 bases between. The CDR3 runs 13 residues. Germline V gene lookup returns CDR1 MNHEY and CDR2 SMNVEV (reference sequence). The CDR3 region is CASRPAGLGEAFF. The CDR3 DNA reads TGTGCCAGCAGACCGGCGGGTTTGGGTGAAGCTTTCTTT.

The V call is TRBV27, the J call TRBJ2-5; weak D call: TRBD2 (6 bases). Germline CDR1 MNHEY, CDR2 SMNVEV (reference sequence). This CDR3 contains 12 residues. Trimming pared 6 bases from V and 5 bases from J, leaving 10 bases between. This chain's CDR3 is CASRGGVETQYF. CDR3 in DNA: TGTGCCAGCAGGGGCGGGGTTGAGACCCAGTACTTC.

The chain carries TRBV10-3 and TRBJ2-5; D is ambiguous. V lost 0 bases to trimming and J lost 5 bases, with 7 bases between them. There are 13 residues in the CDR3. CDR1 and CDR2 (germline): ENHRY, SYGVKD. The CDR3 here is CAISESDGETQYF. Here the CDR3 DNA reads TGTGCCATCAGTGAGTCTGACGGGGAGACCCAGTACTTC.

This chain connects TRBV11-2 to TRBJ2-1; the D is unclear. The germline V and J ends were trimmed by 5 bases and 0 bases, with 14 bases remaining between them. Germline loops: CDR1 SGHAT, CDR2 FQNNGV. This CDR3 region has 16 residues. CDR3 in amino acids: CASSQASIDSYNEQFF. The DNA for the CDR3 is TGTGCCAGCAGCCAGGCCAGTATCGACTCCTACAATGAGCAGTTCTTC.

As regards this clone: Since a much larger clone is just one base distant, this may be a read error. The V and J genes are TRBV28 and TRBJ2-1, with 9 nucleotides matching TRBD2. J was trimmed by 0 bases and V by 5 bases; bases with no gene match: 2. This CDR3 is built from 15 residues. Germline V gene lookup returns CDR1 MDHEN and CDR2 SYDVKM. The CDR3 coding sequence is TGTGCCAGCAGTGAGACTAGCGGCTCCTACAATGAGCAGTTCTTC. The encoded protein is CASSETSGSYNEQFF.

This chain uses TRBV2 with TRBJ1-1; 7 bases are a match to TRBD1. V shed 2 bases, J shed 5 bases, and the junction held 8 bases outside the gene matches. Germline assignment: CDR1 SNHLY and CDR2 FYNNEI. The CDR3 extends over 15 amino acids. The CDR3 region has the DNA TGTGCCAGCAGTGAATTCGGACAGGTTGGGACTGAAGCTTTCTTT. Amino acids: CASSEFGQVGTEAFF.

The chain links TRBV7-9 to TRBJ2-3, with no clear D. Germline CDR1 is SEHNR and CDR2 is FQNEAQ (reference sequence). The CDR3 covers 13 residues. V lost 3 bases and J 2 bases, leaving 6 bases between the germline ends. The CDR3 coding sequence is TGTGCCAGCAGCTTCCTCTACACAGATACGCAGTATTTT. Its protein is CASSFLYTDTQYF.

The V gene is TRBV27, the J gene TRBJ2-7; 12 bases are shared with TRBD1. The trim removed 4 bases at V and 3 bases at J, leaving 10 bases unmatched. The CDR3 totals 17 residues. Germline V gene lookup returns CDR1 MNHEY and CDR2 SMNVEV (reference sequence). The chain's CDR3 is CASSSLRDRGRRYEQYF. CDR3 coding DNA: TGTGCCAGCAGTTCGCTCCGGGACAGGGGGCGCCGCTACGAGCAGTACTTC.

In this sample, this clone turned up once. The V call is TRBV15, the J call TRBJ2-7; 8 nucleotides line up with TRBD2. Germline V gene data show CDR1 as LNHNV and CDR2 as YYDKDF (reference sequence). Trimming removed 0 bases from V and 3 bases from J; junction bases left unmatched: 16. The CDR3 totals 19 residues. The CDR3 nucleotides read TGTGCCACCAGCAGAGACGCGAATCTGGACGATAGCGGGGACTACGAGCAGTACTTC. Its protein is CATSRDANLDDSGDYEQYF.

The chain employs TRBV7-2 and TRBJ2-3, with TRBD2 matching over 7 bases. This CDR3 region has 13 residues. V trimming: 10 bases; J trimming: 6 bases; junction bases outside the gene matches: 10. CDR1 is SGHTA, CDR2 FQGNSA, per germline. The CDR3 sequence: CATGGRASDTQYF. CDR3 bases: TGTGCCACCGGGGGGAGGGCCTCCGATACGCAGTATTTT.

V gene TRBV29-1 combines with J gene TRBJ2-5, with D possibly TRBD2 on 5 matching bases. Between the trimmed V and J ends, which lost 6 bases and 5 bases, there was a span of 19 bases. This CDR3 contains 14 residues. Germline loops: CDR1 SQVTM, CDR2 ANQGSEA. The CDR3 bases are TGCAGCGTCGCCCATGGGTCGGGCGGGGAGACCCAGTACTTC. Amino acids: CSVAHGSGGETQYF.

The chain joins TRBV28 to TRBJ2-1, with 11 bases that match TRBD2. V trimming: 3 bases; J trimming: 6 bases; junction bases outside the gene matches: 7. CDR1 and CDR2 from the germline V gene are MDHEN and SYDVKM. This CDR3 spans 16 amino acids. CDR3 region: CASSFIAGGSGNEQFF. In DNA, the CDR3 is TGTGCCAGCAGTTTCATAGCGGGAGGGTCCGGCAATGAGCAGTTCTTC.

The V gene is TRBV7-2, the J gene TRBJ2-7, with a possible D match to TRBD1 (5 bases). Germline V gives CDR1 SGHTA, CDR2 FQGNSA. Deletions cut 3 bases from V and 1 base from J, with 13 bases between. The CDR3 is made up of 15 amino acids. The CDR3 nucleotides read TGTGCCAGCAGCTTCCAGGACACCGAGTCCTACGAGCAGTACTTC. The encoded protein is CASSFQDTESYEQYF.

This rearrangement joins TRBV29-1 to TRBJ2-3, with D perhaps matching TRBD2 (6 bases). Trimming removed 4 bases from V and 2 bases from J, with 13 bases in between. The CDR3 totals 14 residues. Germline V gives CDR1 SQVTM, CDR2 ANQGSEA. The CDR3 region has the DNA TGCAGCGTTGGGACTATCCTGCTCACAGATACGCAGTATTTT. Translation: CSVGTILLTDTQYF.

This chain joins TRBV19 and TRBJ2-4, with 7 positions matching TRBD1. Trimming took 5 bases from V and 7 from J; bases not matched to a gene: 17. Germline values: CDR1 LNHDA, CDR2 SQIVND (reference sequence). The CDR3 loop spans 17 amino acids. DNA of the CDR3: TGTGCCAGTAGTCCCCTGACAGGGCTAAGTCCGGGTAACATTCAGTACTTC. It is translated as CASSPLTGLSPGNIQYF. The whole variable domain, filled in from reference TRBV19 and TRBJ2-4, reads DGGITQSPKYLFRKEGQNVTLSCEQNLNHDAMYWYRQDPGQGLRLIYYSQIVNDFQKGDIAEGYSVSREKKESFPLTVTSAQKNPTAFYLCASSPLTGLSPGNIQYFGAGTRLSVL.

The rearrangement joins TRBV5-1 to TRBJ2-5; 9 bases agree with TRBD2. CDR3 size: 15 residues. CDR1 is SGHRS and CDR2 is YFSETQ in the germline V gene. Trimming took 3 bases from V and 4 from J; bases not matched to a gene: 7. CDR3 in amino acids: CASSSKHSGRETQYF. CDR3 nucleotides: TGCGCCAGCAGCTCGAAGCATAGCGGGAGAGAGACCCAGTACTTC.

This clone was recorded once. J is TRBJ1-4 and V is TRBV7-6; D is uncertain. The V end was cut by 1 base, the J end by 12 bases, with 12 bases between. The CDR3 covers 13 residues. Germline lookup yields CDR1 SGHVS and CDR2 FNYEAQ. CDR3 sequence reads: CASSLGGDMELFF. In nucleotides, the CDR3 is TGTGCCAGCAGCTTAGGGGGAGACATGGAACTGTTTTTT. The full variable domain, rest sourced from reference TRBV7-6 and TRBJ1-4, is GAGVSQSPRYKVTKRGQDVALRCDPISGHVSLYWYRQALGQGPEFLTYFNYEAQQDKSGLPNDRFSAERPEGSISTLTIQRTEQRDSAMYRCASSLGGDMELFFGSGTQLSVL.

The gene calls are TRBV4-2 and TRBJ1-1; 7 positions match TRBD1. CDR3 length: 15 amino acids. The J segment lost 5 bases and the V segment lost 1 base, leaving 7 bases of the junction unmatched. CDR1 LGHNA and CDR2 YNFKEQ come from the germline V gene. The CDR3 loop reads CASSQVGAGGTEAFF. The CDR3 region has the DNA TGTGCCAGCAGCCAAGTCGGGGCAGGGGGAACTGAAGCTTTCTTT.

The chain uses TRBV9 and TRBJ2-2, with D perhaps matching TRBD2 (6 bases). Germline CDR1 is SGDLS and CDR2 is YYNGEE. This CDR3 contains 15 residues. V dropped 3 bases and J dropped 5 bases, with 14 bases sitting between them. In DNA form, the CDR3 reads TGTGCCAGCAGCGCCCGACTAGGGGTTACCGGGGAGCTGTTTTTT. It encodes CASSARLGVTGELFF.

The rearrangement uses TRBV19 and TRBJ2-1; 9 positions agree with TRBD1. Germline CDR1 reads LNHDA; CDR2 reads SQIVND (reference sequence). J gave up 5 bases and V 4 bases, and 0 bases lay outside the gene matches. CDR3 length equals 13 residues. Written as DNA, the CDR3 is TGTGCCAGTAGTAGGACAGGGGACAATGAGCAGTTCTTC. This codes for CASSRTGDNEQFF.